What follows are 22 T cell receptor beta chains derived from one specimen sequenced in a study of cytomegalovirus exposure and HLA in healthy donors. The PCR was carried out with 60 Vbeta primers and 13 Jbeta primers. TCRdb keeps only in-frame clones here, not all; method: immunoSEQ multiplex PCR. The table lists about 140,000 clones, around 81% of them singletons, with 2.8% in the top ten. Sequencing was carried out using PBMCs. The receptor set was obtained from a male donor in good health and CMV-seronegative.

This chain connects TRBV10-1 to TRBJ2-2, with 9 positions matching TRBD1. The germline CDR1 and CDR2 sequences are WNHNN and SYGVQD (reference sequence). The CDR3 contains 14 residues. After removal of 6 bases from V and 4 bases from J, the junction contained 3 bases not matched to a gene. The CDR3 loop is CASRGTGFTGELFF. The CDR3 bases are TGCGCCAGCAGAGGGACAGGGTTCACCGGGGAGCTGTTTTTT.

The CDR3 loop is CASSPRDRAGEQYF. For the CDR3, the DNA is TGTGCCAGCAGTCCCCGGGACAGGGCGGGGGAGCAGTACTTC. This sequence joins TRBV5-4 and TRBJ2-7, with 9 nucleotides matching TRBD1. The V gene end was trimmed by 5 bases and the J gene end by 7 bases; junction bases not matched to a gene: 10. This CDR3 spans 14 amino acids. The germline CDR1 and CDR2 sequences are SGHNT and YYREEE (reference sequence).

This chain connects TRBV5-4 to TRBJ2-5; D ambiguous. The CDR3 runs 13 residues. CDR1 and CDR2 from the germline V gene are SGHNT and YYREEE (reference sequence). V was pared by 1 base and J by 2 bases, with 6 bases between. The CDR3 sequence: CASSLNIQETQYF. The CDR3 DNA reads TGTGCCAGCAGCTTGAACATTCAAGAGACCCAGTACTTC.

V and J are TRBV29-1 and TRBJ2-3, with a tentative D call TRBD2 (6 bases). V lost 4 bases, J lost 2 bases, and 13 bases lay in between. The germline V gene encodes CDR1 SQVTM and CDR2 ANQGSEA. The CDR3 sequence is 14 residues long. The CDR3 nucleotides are TGCAGCGTTGGACCGGGACTCATCACAGATACGCAGTATTTT. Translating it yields CSVGPGLITDTQYF.

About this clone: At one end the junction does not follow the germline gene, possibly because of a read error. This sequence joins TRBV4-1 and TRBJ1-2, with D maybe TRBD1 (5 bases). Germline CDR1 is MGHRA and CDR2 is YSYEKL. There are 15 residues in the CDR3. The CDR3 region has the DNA TGCGCCAGCAGCCAACCGACCGGGGGGAACTATGGCTACCCCTTC. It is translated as CASSQPTGGNYGYPF.

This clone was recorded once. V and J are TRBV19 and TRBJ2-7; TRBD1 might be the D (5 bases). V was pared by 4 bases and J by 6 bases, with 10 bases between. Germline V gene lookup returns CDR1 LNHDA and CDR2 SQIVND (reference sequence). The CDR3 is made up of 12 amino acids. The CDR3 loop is CASSTDMSEQYF. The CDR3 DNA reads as TGTGCCAGTAGTACGGACATGAGCGAGCAGTACTTC.

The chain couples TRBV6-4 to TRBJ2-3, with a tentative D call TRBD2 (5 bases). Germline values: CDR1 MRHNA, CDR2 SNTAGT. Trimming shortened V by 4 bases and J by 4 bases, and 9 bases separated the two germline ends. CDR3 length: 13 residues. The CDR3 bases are TGTGCCAGCAGTGCGGGGAATTCAGATACGCAGTATTTT. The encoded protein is CASSAGNSDTQYF.

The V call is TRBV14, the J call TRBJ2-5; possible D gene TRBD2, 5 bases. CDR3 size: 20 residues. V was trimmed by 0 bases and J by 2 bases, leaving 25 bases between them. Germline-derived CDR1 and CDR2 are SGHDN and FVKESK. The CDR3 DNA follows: TGTGCCAGCAGCCAAGAAACAGCGGTTTGGATAAAACGGGGACAAGAGACCCAGTACTTC. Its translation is CASSQETAVWIKRGQETQYF. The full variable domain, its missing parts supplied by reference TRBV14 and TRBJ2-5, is EAGVTQFPSHSVIEKGQTVTLRCDPISGHDNLYWYRRVMGKEIKFLLHFVKESKQDESGMPNNRFLAERTGGTYSTLKVQPAELEDSGVYFCASSQETAVWIKRGQETQYFGPGTRLLVL.

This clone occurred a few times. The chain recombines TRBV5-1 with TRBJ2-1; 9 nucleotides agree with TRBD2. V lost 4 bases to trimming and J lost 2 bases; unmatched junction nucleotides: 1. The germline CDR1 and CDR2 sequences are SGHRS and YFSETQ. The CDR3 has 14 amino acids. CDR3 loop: CASSGGGAYNEQFF. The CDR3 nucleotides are TGCGCCAGCAGCGGCGGGGGGGCCTACAATGAGCAGTTCTTC.

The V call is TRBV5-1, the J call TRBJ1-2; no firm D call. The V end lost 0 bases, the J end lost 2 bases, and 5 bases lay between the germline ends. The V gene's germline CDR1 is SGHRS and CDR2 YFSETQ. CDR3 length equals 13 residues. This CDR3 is CASSLVQNYGYTF. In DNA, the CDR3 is TGCGCCAGCAGCTTGGTACAGAACTATGGCTACACCTTC.

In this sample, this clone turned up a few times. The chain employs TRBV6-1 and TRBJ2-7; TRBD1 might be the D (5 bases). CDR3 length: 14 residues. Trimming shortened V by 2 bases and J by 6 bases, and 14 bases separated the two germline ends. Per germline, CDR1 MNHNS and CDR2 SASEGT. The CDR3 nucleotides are TGTGCCAGCAGTGAATCTCTTGGGGCACTCGAGCAGTACTTC. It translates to CASSESLGALEQYF.

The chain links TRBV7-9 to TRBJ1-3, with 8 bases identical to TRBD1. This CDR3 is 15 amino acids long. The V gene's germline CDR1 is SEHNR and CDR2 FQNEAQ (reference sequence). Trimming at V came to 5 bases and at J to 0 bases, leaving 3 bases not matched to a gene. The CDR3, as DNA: TGTGCCAGCAGCCGGACAGGGAGCTCTGGAAACACCATATATTTT. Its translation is CASSRTGSSGNTIYF.

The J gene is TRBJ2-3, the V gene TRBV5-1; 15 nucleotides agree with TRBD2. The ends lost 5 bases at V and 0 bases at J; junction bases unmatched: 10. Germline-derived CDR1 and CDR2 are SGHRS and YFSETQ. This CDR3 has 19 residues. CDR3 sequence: CASSRWGLAGGRSTDTQYF. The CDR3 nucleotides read TGCGCCAGCAGTCGGTGGGGACTAGCGGGAGGTAGGAGCACAGATACGCAGTATTTT.

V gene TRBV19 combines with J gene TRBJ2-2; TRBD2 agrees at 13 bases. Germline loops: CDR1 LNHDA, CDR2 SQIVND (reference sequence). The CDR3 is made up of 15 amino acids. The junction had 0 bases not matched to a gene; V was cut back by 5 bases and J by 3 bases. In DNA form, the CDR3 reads TGTGCCAGTAGTGGACTAGCGGGGGACACCGGGGAGCTGTTTTTT. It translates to CASSGLAGDTGELFF.

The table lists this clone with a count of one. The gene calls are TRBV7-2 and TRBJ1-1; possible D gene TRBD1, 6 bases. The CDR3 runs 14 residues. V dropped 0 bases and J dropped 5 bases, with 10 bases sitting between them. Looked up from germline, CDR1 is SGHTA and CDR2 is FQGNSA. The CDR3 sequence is CASSLASGATEAFF. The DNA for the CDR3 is TGTGCCAGCAGCTTAGCCTCAGGGGCAACTGAAGCTTTCTTT.

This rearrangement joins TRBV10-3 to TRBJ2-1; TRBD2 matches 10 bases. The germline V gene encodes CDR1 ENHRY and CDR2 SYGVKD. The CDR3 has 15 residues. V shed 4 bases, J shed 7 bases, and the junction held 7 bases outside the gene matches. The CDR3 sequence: CAISGLAGEGNEQFF. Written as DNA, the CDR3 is TGTGCCATCAGTGGGCTAGCGGGAGAAGGTAATGAGCAGTTCTTC.

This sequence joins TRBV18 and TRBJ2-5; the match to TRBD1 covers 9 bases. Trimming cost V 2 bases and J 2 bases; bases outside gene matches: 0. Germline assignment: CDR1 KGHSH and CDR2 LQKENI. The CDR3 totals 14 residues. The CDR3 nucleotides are TGTGCCAGCTCACCAGGGACAGGGCAAGAGACCCAGTACTTC. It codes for CASSPGTGQETQYF. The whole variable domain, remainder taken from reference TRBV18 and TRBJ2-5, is NAGVMQNPRHLVRRRGQEARLRCSPMKGHSHVYWYRQLPEEGLKFMVYLQKENIIDESGMPKERFSAEFPKEGPSILRIQQVVRGDSAAYFCASSPGTGQETQYFGPGTRLLVL.

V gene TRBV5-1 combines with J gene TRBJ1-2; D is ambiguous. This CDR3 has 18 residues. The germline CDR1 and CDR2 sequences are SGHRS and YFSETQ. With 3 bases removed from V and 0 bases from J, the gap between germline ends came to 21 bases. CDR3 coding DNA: TGCGCCAGCAGCTCGTTCGCGGTAGGAGCCACGACTAACTATGGCTACACCTTC. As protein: CASSSFAVGATTNYGYTF.

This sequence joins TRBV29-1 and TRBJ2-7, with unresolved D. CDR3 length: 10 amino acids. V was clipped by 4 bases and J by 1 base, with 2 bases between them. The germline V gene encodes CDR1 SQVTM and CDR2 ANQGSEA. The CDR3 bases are TGCAGCGTTGCTTCCTACGAGCAGTACTTC. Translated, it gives CSVASYEQYF.

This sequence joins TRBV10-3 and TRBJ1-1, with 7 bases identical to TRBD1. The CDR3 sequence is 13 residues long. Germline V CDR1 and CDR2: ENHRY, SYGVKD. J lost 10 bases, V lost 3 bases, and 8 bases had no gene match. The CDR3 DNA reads TGTGCCATCAGTGATAGGGTTGAGGGGGCAGCTTTCTTT. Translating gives CAISDRVEGAAFF.

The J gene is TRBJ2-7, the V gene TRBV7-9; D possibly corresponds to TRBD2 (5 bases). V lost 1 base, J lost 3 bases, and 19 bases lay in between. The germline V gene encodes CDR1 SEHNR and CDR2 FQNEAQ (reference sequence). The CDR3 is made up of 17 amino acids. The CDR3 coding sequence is TGTGCCAGCAGCTTAGGAAATAGCGCGTCCCCAAACTACGAGCAGTACTTC. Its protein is CASSLGNSASPNYEQYF. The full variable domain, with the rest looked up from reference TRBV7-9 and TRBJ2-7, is DTGVSQNPRHKITKRGQNVTFRCDPISEHNRLYWYRQTLGQGPEFLTYFQNEAQLEKSRLLSDRFSAERPKGSFSTLEIQRTEQGDSAMYLCASSLGNSASPNYEQYFGPGTRLTVT.

The CDR3 region has the DNA TGTGCCATCAGTGAAGAGGGGGCGGTTGGCAATCAGCCCCAGCATTTT. The encoded protein is CAISEEGAVGNQPQHF. V is TRBV10-3 and J is TRBJ1-5; 7 nucleotides match TRBD1. The CDR3 spans 16 residues. J was trimmed by 2 bases and V by 3 bases; bases with no gene match: 7. The germline V gene encodes CDR1 ENHRY and CDR2 SYGVKD.